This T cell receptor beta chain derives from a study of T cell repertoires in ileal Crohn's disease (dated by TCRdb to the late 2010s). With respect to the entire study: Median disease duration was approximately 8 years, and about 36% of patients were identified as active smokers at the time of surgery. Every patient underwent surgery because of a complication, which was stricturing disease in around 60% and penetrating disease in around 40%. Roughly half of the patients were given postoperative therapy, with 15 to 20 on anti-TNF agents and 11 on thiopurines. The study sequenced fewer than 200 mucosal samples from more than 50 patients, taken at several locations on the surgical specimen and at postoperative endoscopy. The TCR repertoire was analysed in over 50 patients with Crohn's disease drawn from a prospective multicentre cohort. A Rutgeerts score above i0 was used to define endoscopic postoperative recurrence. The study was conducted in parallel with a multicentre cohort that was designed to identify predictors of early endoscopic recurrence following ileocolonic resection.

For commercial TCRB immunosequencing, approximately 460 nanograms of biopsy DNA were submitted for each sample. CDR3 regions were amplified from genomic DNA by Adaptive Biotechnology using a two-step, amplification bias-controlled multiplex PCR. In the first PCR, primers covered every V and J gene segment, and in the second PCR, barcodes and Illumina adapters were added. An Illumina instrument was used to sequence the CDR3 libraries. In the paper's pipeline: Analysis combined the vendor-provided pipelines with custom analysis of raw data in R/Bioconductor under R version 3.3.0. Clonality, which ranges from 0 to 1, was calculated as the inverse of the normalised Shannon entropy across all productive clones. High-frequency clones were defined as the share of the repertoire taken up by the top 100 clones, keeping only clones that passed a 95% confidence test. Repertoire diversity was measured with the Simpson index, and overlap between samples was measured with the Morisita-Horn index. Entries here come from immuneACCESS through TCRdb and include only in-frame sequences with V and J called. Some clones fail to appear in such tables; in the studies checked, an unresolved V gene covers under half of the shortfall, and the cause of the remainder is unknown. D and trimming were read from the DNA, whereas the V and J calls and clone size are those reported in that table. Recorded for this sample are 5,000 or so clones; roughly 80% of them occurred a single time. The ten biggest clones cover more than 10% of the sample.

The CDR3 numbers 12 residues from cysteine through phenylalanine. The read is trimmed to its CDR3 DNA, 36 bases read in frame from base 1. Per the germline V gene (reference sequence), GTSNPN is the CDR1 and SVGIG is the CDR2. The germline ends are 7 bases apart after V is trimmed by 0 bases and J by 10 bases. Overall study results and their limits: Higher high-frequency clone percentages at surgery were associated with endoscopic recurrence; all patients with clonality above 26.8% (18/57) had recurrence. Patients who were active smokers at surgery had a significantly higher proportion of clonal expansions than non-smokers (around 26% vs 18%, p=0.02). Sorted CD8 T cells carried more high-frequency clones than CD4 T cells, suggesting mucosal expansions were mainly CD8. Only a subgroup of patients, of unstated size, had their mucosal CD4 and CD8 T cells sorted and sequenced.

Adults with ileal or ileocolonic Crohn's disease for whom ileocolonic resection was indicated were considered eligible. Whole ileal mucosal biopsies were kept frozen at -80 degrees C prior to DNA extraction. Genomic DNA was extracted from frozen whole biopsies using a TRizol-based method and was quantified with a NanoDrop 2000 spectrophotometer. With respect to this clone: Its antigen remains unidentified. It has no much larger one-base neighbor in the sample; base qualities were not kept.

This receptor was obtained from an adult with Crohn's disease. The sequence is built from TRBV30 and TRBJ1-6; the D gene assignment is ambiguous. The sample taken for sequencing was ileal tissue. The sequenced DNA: TGTGCCTGGAGTGTACGGGGATCACCCCTCCACTTT. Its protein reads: CAWSVRGSPLHF. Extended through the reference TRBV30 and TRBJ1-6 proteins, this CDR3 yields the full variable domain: SQTIHQWPATLVQPVGSPLSLECTVEGTSNPNLYWYRQAAGRGLQLLFYSVGIGQISSEVPQNLSASRPQDRQFILSSKKLLLSDSGFYLCAWSVRGSPLHFGNGTRLTVT.